This entry concerns a single TCR beta chain. Its matching antigen is unknown. This entry is derived from a study of OX40 agonist ivuxolimab in advanced cancers. Study-wide points: Those patients achieving a partial response at 0.1-3.0 mg/kg showed among the lowest clonal expansion.

Clones were read by immunoSEQ multiplex PCR, and TCRdb kept only the in-frame ones, dropping some. The top ten hold more than 3.5% of the sample, which has some 86,000 clones, approximately 85% seen once. With 2 bases removed from V and 5 bases from J, the gap between germline ends came to 13 bases. The germline V gene encodes CDR1 SEHNR and CDR2 FQNEAQ (reference sequence). This CDR3 spans 14 amino acids. The chain combines TRBV7-9 with TRBJ2-7; tentative D call: TRBD1 (5 bases). This sequence originates from an adult with an advanced solid tumor such as melanoma, head and neck, liver or kidney cancer. Sequencing used CD4+ or CD8+ T cells sorted from blood, obtained in a trial of the OX40 agonist ivuxolimab. CDR3 DNA sequence: TGTGCCAGCAGCTTATTAGGGGTTGAGGACGAGCAGTACTTC. This translates into CASSLLGVEDEQYF.